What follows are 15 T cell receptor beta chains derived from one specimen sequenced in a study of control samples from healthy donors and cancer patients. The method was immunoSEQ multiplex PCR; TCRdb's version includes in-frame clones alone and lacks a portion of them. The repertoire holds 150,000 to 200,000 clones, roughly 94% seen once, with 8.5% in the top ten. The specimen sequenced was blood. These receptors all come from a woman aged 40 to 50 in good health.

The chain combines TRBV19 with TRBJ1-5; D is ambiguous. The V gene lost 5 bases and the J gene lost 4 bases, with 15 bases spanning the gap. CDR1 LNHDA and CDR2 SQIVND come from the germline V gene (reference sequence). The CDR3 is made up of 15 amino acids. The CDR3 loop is CASSPRVGVNQPQHF. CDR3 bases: TGTGCCAGTAGTCCGAGGGTCGGAGTGAATCAGCCCCAGCATTTT.

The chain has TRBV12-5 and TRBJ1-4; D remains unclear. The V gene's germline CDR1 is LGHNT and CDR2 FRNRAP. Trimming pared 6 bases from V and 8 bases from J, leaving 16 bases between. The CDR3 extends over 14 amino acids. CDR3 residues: CASGPGPPLEKLFF. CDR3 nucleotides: TGTGCTAGTGGCCCCGGGCCTCCTTTGGAAAAACTGTTTTTT.

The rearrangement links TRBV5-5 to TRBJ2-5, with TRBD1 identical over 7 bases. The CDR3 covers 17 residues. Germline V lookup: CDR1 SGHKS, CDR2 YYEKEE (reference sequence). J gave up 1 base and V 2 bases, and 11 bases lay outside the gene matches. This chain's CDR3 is CASSFGLGQRLQETQYF. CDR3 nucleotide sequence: TGTGCCAGCAGCTTTGGCTTGGGACAGAGACTCCAAGAGACCCAGTACTTC.

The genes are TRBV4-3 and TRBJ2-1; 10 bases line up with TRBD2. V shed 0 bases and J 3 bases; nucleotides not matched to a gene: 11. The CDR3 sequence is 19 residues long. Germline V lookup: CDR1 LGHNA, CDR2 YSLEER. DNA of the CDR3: TGCGCCAGCAGCCAAGACTGGGGACTAGCGTCGGCTTTCTACAATGAGCAGTTCTTC. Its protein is CASSQDWGLASAFYNEQFF.

The CDR3 is CAWNMPRGYLREQFF. In DNA, the CDR3 is TGTGCCTGGAATATGCCCAGAGGATATTTGCGTGAGCAGTTCTTC. The chain joins TRBV30 to TRBJ2-1, with no clear D. CDR1 and CDR2 (germline): GTSNPN, SVGIG (reference sequence). V lost 4 bases and J lost 9, with 22 bases in between. CDR3 length: 15 residues.

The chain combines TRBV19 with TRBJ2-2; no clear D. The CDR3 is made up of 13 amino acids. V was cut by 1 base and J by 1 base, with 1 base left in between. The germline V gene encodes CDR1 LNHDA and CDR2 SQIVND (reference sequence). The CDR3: CASSIGNTGELFF. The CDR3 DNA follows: TGTGCCAGTAGTATAGGGAACACCGGGGAGCTGTTTTTT.

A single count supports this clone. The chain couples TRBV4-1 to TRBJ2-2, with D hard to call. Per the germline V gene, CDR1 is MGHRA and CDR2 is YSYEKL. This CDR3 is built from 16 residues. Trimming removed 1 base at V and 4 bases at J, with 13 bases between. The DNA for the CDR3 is TGCGCCAGCAGCCAAGTTTTAACTGCCAGCACCGGGGAGCTGTTTTTT. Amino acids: CASSQVLTASTGELFF.

In nucleotides, the CDR3 is TGTGCCAGCAGTTCACCAGGGTCCCCTCAGCCCCAGCATTTT. As protein: CASSSPGSPQPQHF. The rearrangement uses TRBV28 and TRBJ1-5; TRBD1 is a possible D gene (5 bases). The CDR3 covers 14 residues. V was clipped by 4 bases and J by 6 bases, with 13 bases between them. The V gene's germline CDR1 is MDHEN and CDR2 SYDVKM.

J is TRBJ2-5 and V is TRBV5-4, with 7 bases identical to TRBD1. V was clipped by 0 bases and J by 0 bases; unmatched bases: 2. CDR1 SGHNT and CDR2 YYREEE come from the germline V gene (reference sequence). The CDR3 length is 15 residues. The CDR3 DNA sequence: TGTGCCAGCAGCTTGGAGGGACAGTACCAAGAGACCCAGTACTTC. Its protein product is CASSLEGQYQETQYF.

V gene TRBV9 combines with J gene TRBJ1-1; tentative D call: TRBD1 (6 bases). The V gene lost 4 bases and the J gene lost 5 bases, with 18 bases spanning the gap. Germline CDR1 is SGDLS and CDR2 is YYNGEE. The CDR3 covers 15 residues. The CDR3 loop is CASSQDSLGRTEAFF. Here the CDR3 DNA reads TGTGCCAGCAGCCAGGACAGCCTCGGAAGGACTGAAGCTTTCTTT.

The CDR3 DNA is TGTGCCAGCTCACGGACGCAGGCACAGGACACCGGGGAGCTGTTTTTT. Translated: CASSRTQAQDTGELFF. This chain connects TRBV18 to TRBJ2-2; D possibly corresponds to TRBD1 (5 bases). From germline, CDR1 is KGHSH and CDR2 LQKENI. Trimming took off 4 bases at V and 3 bases at J, with 15 bases between the two ends. CDR3 size: 16 residues.

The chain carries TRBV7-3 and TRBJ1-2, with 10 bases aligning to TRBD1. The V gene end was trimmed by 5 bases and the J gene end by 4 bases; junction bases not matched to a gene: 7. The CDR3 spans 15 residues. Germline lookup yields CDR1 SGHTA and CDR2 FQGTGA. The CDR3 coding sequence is TGTGCCAGCAGCGATCCGACAGGGGGCTTCTATGGCTACACCTTC. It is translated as CASSDPTGGFYGYTF.

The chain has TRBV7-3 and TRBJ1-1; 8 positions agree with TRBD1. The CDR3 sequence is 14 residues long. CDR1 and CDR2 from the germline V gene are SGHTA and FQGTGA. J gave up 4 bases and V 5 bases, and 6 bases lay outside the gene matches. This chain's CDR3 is CASSLNTGGTEAFF. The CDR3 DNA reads TGTGCCAGCAGCCTAAATACAGGGGGCACTGAAGCTTTCTTT.

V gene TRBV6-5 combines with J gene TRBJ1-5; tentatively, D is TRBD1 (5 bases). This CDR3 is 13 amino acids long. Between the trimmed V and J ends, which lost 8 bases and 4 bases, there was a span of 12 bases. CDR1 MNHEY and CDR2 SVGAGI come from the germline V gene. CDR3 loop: CASVDSSNQPQHF. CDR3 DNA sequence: TGTGCCAGCGTTGACAGCTCAAATCAGCCCCAGCATTTT.

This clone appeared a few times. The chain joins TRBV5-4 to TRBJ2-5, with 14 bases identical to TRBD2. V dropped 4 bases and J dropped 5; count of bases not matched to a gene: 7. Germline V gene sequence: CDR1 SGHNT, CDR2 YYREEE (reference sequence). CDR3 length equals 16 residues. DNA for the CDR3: TGTGCCAGCAGCGGGACTAGCGGGGGCATTAGGGAGACCCAGTACTTC. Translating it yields CASSGTSGGIRETQYF.